One sample yielded the 27 T cell receptor beta chains listed below, sequenced in a study of T cells in Graves' hyperthyroidism and ophthalmopathy. The CDR3 regions of TCR beta were amplified from RNA transcripts. During a first-round RT-PCR of the TCR CDR3, the HTBI primer set was used. MiXCR, applied by TCRdb to the multiplex PCR reads, yields one record per CDR3 protein. This table holds some 360,000 distinct CDR3 sequences, 15% to 20% found once. Sequencing was carried out using blood. The receptors shown here come from a woman aged 40 to 49 with Graves' ophthalmopathy.

Ten or more counts support this clonotype. The CDR3 loop reads CASSETQGKNIQYF. The CDR3 nucleotides read TGTGCCAGCAGTGAAACGCAGGGTAAAAACATTCAGTACTTC. This chain uses TRBV2 with TRBJ2-4; D possibly corresponds to TRBD1 (5 bases). The CDR3 is made up of 14 amino acids. V lost 2 bases and J lost 4, with 9 bases in between. CDR1 and CDR2 from the germline V gene are SNHLY and FYNNEI.

In its sample, this clonotype was seen many times. The gene calls are TRBV4-3 and TRBJ1-5, with a tentative D call TRBD1 (6 bases). CDR3 length: 15 residues. CDR1 LGHNA and CDR2 YSLEER come from the germline V gene. Trimming took 0 bases from V and 4 from J, leaving 10 bases between them. The CDR3 sequence is CASSQETGPNQPQHF. As DNA, the CDR3 is TGCGCCAGCAGCCAAGAGACAGGCCCAAATCAGCCCCAGCATTTT.

This clonotype was counted ten times or more. The chain couples TRBV20-1 to TRBJ2-2; D may be TRBD1 (6 bases). The CDR3 totals 18 residues. Trimming shortened V by 0 bases and J by 2 bases, and 19 bases separated the two germline ends. Germline V gene data show CDR1 as DFQATT and CDR2 as SNEGSKA (reference sequence). CDR3 residues: CSARERYQGRINTGELFF. CDR3 DNA: TGCAGTGCTAGAGAGAGATACCAGGGGCGAATTAACACCGGGGAGCTGTTTTTT.

The chain uses TRBV19 and TRBJ1-3; the D gene is possibly TRBD1 (5 bases). The germline CDR1 and CDR2 sequences are LNHDA and SQIVND (reference sequence). This CDR3 spans 14 amino acids. Trimming removed 5 bases from V and 2 bases from J, with 10 bases in between. The CDR3 region has the DNA TGTGCCAGTAGTGGGGCAGTCCCTGGAAACACCATATATTTT. This codes for CASSGAVPGNTIYF.

This clonotype was counted between two and nine times. Given a much more abundant clone one base away, this may be a read error. The chain combines TRBV6-1 with TRBJ1-3, with 7 bases that match TRBD1. The CDR3 length is 14 residues. Germline V gene lookup returns CDR1 MNHNS and CDR2 SASEGT. As DNA, the CDR3 is TGTGCCAGCAGAGGGACAGACTCTGGAGACACCATATATTTT. Its translation: CASRGTDSGDTIYF.

This clonotype was counted many times. The chain recombines TRBV2 with TRBJ2-5; D unclear. Germline assignment: CDR1 SNHLY and CDR2 FYNNEI. Trimming removed 9 bases from V and 2 bases from J, with 13 bases in between. The CDR3 has 13 residues. The CDR3 reads CASTEASQETQYF. CDR3 nucleotides: TGTGCCAGTACCGAGGCTAGTCAAGAGACCCAGTACTTC.

This clonotype was seen at least ten times. The V call is TRBV7-9, the J call TRBJ1-1, with D tentatively TRBD1 (6 bases). Trimming removed 2 bases at V and 4 bases at J, with 14 bases between. Germline CDR1 is SEHNR and CDR2 is FQNEAQ (reference sequence). The CDR3 has 15 amino acids. CDR3 nucleotide sequence: TGTGCCAGCAGCTTATCGGGGGCTAGGGGCACTGAAGCTTTCTTT. Its protein is CASSLSGARGTEAFF.

This clonotype was counted many times. The rearrangement links TRBV30 to TRBJ2-4; the match to TRBD2 covers 7 bases. The germline CDR1 and CDR2 sequences are GTSNPN and SVGIG (reference sequence). CDR3 length: 16 residues. Losses at the gene ends were 0 bases for V and 3 bases for J; bases not matched to a gene: 8. The CDR3 is CAWSVGEGRGKNIQYF. The CDR3, as DNA: TGTGCCTGGAGTGTTGGGGAGGGCCGGGGCAAAAACATTCAGTACTTC.

This clonotype was seen at least ten times. V gene TRBV15 combines with J gene TRBJ2-7; D is possibly TRBD1 (6 bases). V gave up 0 bases and J gave up 5 bases, with 14 bases separating them. The CDR3 sequence is 15 residues long. Per germline, CDR1 LNHNV and CDR2 YYDKDF (reference sequence). CDR3 bases: TGTGCCACCAGCAGAGATAAGGGGGTGGCCCACGAGCAGTACTTC. Translated: CATSRDKGVAHEQYF.

The chain carries TRBV20-1 and TRBJ2-7; D is unclear. V was trimmed by 6 bases and J by 2 bases, leaving 11 bases between them. This CDR3 is 12 amino acids long. Germline V gives CDR1 DFQATT, CDR2 SNEGSKA (reference sequence). The CDR3 here is CSADPRTYEQYF. In nucleotides, the CDR3 is TGCAGTGCCGACCCCCGAACCTACGAGCAGTACTTC.

This clonotype was seen repeatedly, ten times or more. This CDR3 is CASSSHPRTADQPQHF. The DNA of the CDR3 is TGTGCCAGCAGTTCACACCCCCGGACCGCTGATCAGCCCCAGCATTTT. This chain links TRBV28 with TRBJ1-5; D gene uncertain. This CDR3 is built from 16 residues. V lost 4 bases and J lost 5, with 18 bases in between. Germline V CDR1 and CDR2: MDHEN, SYDVKM.

The chain uses TRBV7-9 and TRBJ1-2; TRBD1 matches 9 bases. The length of the CDR3 is 15 residues. The V gene end was trimmed by 1 base and the J gene end by 3 bases; junction bases not matched to a gene: 3. The germline CDR1 and CDR2 sequences are SEHNR and FQNEAQ (reference sequence). This CDR3 is CASSLGRTGDYGYTF. CDR3 bases: TGTGCCAGCAGCTTAGGCCGGACAGGGGACTATGGCTACACCTTC.

This clonotype was found many times. The rearrangement uses TRBV6-5 and TRBJ1-1, with D hard to call. This CDR3 contains 13 residues. Germline CDR1 is MNHEY and CDR2 is SVGAGI. The V end was cut by 2 bases, the J end by 6 bases, with 10 bases between. The CDR3 region is CASSYGVPPEAFF. CDR3 nucleotides: TGTGCCAGCAGTTACGGCGTCCCCCCTGAAGCTTTCTTT.

This clonotype was picked up many times. The CDR3 coding sequence is TGTGCCAGCAGCCCCTTAGGGGACAGCAACTATGGCTACACCTTC. Protein: CASSPLGDSNYGYTF. This sequence joins TRBV9 and TRBJ1-2, with 7 bases aligning to TRBD1. The V gene's germline CDR1 is SGDLS and CDR2 YYNGEE. The CDR3 covers 15 residues. The ends lost 4 bases at V and 2 bases at J; junction bases unmatched: 8.

This clonotype appeared many times. The rearrangement uses TRBV27 and TRBJ2-7; D tentatively fits TRBD1 or TRBD2 (5 bases each). Trimming took 0 bases from V and 5 from J, leaving 14 bases between them. The CDR3 loop spans 15 amino acids. Germline V CDR1 and CDR2: MNHEY, SMNVEV (reference sequence). The CDR3 DNA reads as TGTGCCAGCAGTTTATCTCTAGGGGTTAGCGACGAGCAGTACTTC. Translated, it gives CASSLSLGVSDEQYF.

This clonotype was seen ten or more times. V usage is TRBV20-1 and J usage is TRBJ2-7, with 9 bases lining up with TRBD2. The germline V gene encodes CDR1 DFQATT and CDR2 SNEGSKA (reference sequence). V dropped 0 bases and J dropped 7; count of bases not matched to a gene: 10. This CDR3 contains 15 residues. The CDR3 region is CSARELGAGGREQYF. The CDR3 coding sequence is TGCAGTGCTAGAGAATTAGGAGCGGGAGGCAGGGAGCAGTACTTC.

The CDR3 DNA sequence: TGTGCCAGTAGTATAAGGCTAGCTTTCACCGGGGAGCTGTTTTTT. Encoded protein: CASSIRLAFTGELFF. This chain connects TRBV19 to TRBJ2-2, with D possibly being TRBD2 (5 bases). Germline CDR1 is LNHDA and CDR2 is SQIVND (reference sequence). The V and J ends lost 2 bases and 4 bases respectively, with 11 bases between them. The CDR3 has 15 residues.

The chain recombines TRBV9 with TRBJ2-7; TRBD1 matches 8 bases. The CDR3 has 15 residues. The germline V gene encodes CDR1 SGDLS and CDR2 YYNGEE. Trimming at V came to 5 bases and at J to 5 bases, leaving 12 bases not matched to a gene. CDR3 nucleotide sequence: TGTGCCAGCAGTAAAGTTGGACAGGGTTTCCACGAGCAGTACTTC. Residues: CASSKVGQGFHEQYF.

There are many counts of this clonotype. CDR3 protein: CASSLRGRSTDTQYF. CDR3 DNA sequence: TGTGCCAGCAGTTTAAGGGGGCGCAGCACAGATACGCAGTATTTT. The chain couples TRBV28 to TRBJ2-3; 7 positions match TRBD1. The CDR3 sequence is 15 residues long. V was pared by 2 bases and J by 0 bases, with 2 bases of the junction left unmatched. From germline, CDR1 is MDHEN and CDR2 SYDVKM.

This clonotype has a handful of counts. The chain employs TRBV7-3 and TRBJ2-3, with TRBD2 identical over 11 bases. This CDR3 region has 15 residues. The J segment lost 3 bases and the V segment lost 6 bases, leaving 5 bases of the junction unmatched. The germline gives CDR1 SGHTA, CDR2 FQGTGA. CDR3 DNA: TGTGCCAGCAGGTTACTAGCGGGAGTTACAGATACGCAGTATTTT. Translated, it gives CASRLLAGVTDTQYF.

The chain couples TRBV28 to TRBJ2-7; no firm D call. The CDR3 runs 14 residues. Trimming took 6 bases from V and 3 from J, leaving 15 bases between them. Per germline, CDR1 MDHEN and CDR2 SYDVKM. Here the CDR3 reads CASSPIFAFYEQYF. DNA for the CDR3: TGTGCCAGCAGCCCCATCTTTGCTTTCTACGAGCAGTACTTC.

This clonotype was seen many times. The chain employs TRBV7-6 and TRBJ1-3; D perhaps matches TRBD1 (6 bases). The CDR3 has 16 amino acids. Germline CDR1 and CDR2: SGHVS and FNYEAQ. Trimming removed 2 bases at V and 3 bases at J, with 14 bases between. The CDR3 protein is CASSLLLTGIGNTIYF. As DNA, the CDR3 is TGTGCCAGCAGCTTATTGCTCACAGGGATTGGAAACACCATATATTTT.

This clonotype was observed a few times. The chain is built from TRBV3-1 and TRBJ1-1; D is unclear. V lost 0 bases, J lost 2 bases, and 10 bases lay in between. From germline, CDR1 is LGHDT and CDR2 YNNKEL (reference sequence). The CDR3 sequence is 15 residues long. The CDR3 DNA follows: TGTGCCAGCAGCCAAGAAGGAGCGGTTAACACTGAAGCTTTCTTT. This codes for CASSQEGAVNTEAFF.

The table lists this clonotype with many counts. V gene TRBV20-1 combines with J gene TRBJ1-1; perhaps TRBD1 as D (5 bases). The CDR3 sequence is 13 residues long. Looked up from germline, CDR1 is DFQATT and CDR2 is SNEGSKA (reference sequence). V was cut by 6 bases and J by 1 base, with 12 bases left in between. CDR3 bases: TGCAGTGCCGAAAAGACAGCGAACACTGAAGCTTTCTTT. It yields the protein CSAEKTANTEAFF.

This clonotype was seen ten or more times. This chain connects TRBV6-2 or TRBV6-3 to TRBJ2-2; 10 nucleotides agree with TRBD1. CDR1 is MNHEY and CDR2 is SVGEGT in the germline V gene. V trimming: 2 bases; J trimming: 4 bases; junction bases outside the gene matches: 7. This CDR3 contains 17 residues. The CDR3 region has the DNA TGTGCCAGCAGTTACGGGACAGGGGAAGGTACCACCGGGGAGCTGTTTTTT. Its protein product is CASSYGTGEGTTGELFF.

V and J are TRBV6-2 or TRBV6-3 and TRBJ1-1; tentatively, D is TRBD1 (6 bases). The CDR3 runs to 13 residues. Between the trimmed V and J ends, which lost 9 bases and 4 bases, there was a span of 15 bases. The germline V gene has CDR1 MNHEY and CDR2 SVGEGT. CDR3 bases: TGTGCCAGTACCAGGGGCGGTGGCACTGAAGCTTTCTTT. This codes for CASTRGGGTEAFF.

The chain carries TRBV27 and TRBJ2-7, with 9 bases identical to TRBD2. J gave up 0 bases and V 3 bases, and 9 bases lay outside the gene matches. CDR1 is MNHEY and CDR2 is SMNVEV in the germline V gene (reference sequence). This CDR3 is 17 amino acids long. The CDR3 is CASSLRGGVFGSYEQYF. In DNA, the CDR3 is TGTGCCAGCAGTTTGCGGGGGGGAGTCTTCGGCTCCTACGAGCAGTACTTC.